This TCR beta chain was sequenced during a study of identical twins. The study, taken as a whole, reports: Zero-insertion results could be subject to partial confounding by invariant MAIT and iNKT cells.

Unique molecular identifiers were in the cDNA, with template-switch universal primer binding. From the 5' RACE reads, TCRdb called clonotypes with MiXCR, one entry per CDR3 protein. The sample lists 500,000 to 700,000 distinct CDR3 sequences, roughly 7.2% occurring once. All donors were healthy, and all were Caucasian. The CDR3 length is 14 residues. The germline gives CDR1 SNHLY, CDR2 FYNNEI. The V end was cut by 6 bases, the J end by 2 bases, with 10 bases between. This clonotype was seen many times. Its specificity is unknown. The same sample was also used in a study of yellow fever vaccine responses in identical twins.

Input material: PBMCs. The V and J genes are TRBV2 and TRBJ2-2, with a possible D match to TRBD1 (6 bases). The origin of this receptor is a woman between 18 and 29 years old in good health. The CDR3 protein is CASRGQPNTGELFF. The CDR3 bases are TGTGCCAGCAGAGGACAGCCAAACACCGGGGAGCTGTTTTTT.